This T cell receptor beta chain came from a study of T-cell reconstitution after alpha-beta-depleted transplantation in children. From germline, CDR1 is SGHTA and CDR2 FQGTGA. This CDR3 is 12 amino acids long. Trimming cost V 5 bases and J 5 bases, with 6 bases left between them. A library of TCRbeta sequences, prepared with unique molecular identifiers, was generated. TCRdb redid the calling of the PCR reads with MiXCR, one entry per CDR3 protein. The profile covers a few hundred thousand distinct CDR3 sequences, with about 11% appearing a single time and roughly 27% taken by the ten largest. At least ten counts were recorded for this clonotype.

This receptor was identified in a child in the first two years of life with acute myeloid leukemia, due to receive a stem cell transplant. The chain recombines TRBV7-3 with TRBJ2-2; D remains ambiguous. The input for sequencing was PBMCs, taken before TCRalphabeta/CD19-depleted stem cell transplant. The chain's CDR3 is CASSPQTGELFF. The CDR3 DNA follows: TGTGCCAGCAGCCCTCAAACCGGGGAGCTGTTTTTT.